The 22 T cell receptor beta chains below come from one sample, sequenced in a study of blood T cell repertoires in COVID-19. The assay was immunoSEQ multiplex PCR, and TCRdb's table has in-frame clones only and misses some. The repertoire includes roughly 180,000 clones, about 84% of them detected once, and roughly 6.3% sits in the top ten. Source material: peripheral blood. These receptors originate from a human donor in a cohort sampled during active COVID-19.

CDR3 coding DNA: TGTGCCAGCAGCCGACGGACAGGGAGTAGCGAAAAGACCCAGTACTTC. Protein sequence: CASSRRTGSSEKTQYF. The chain links TRBV6-6 to TRBJ2-5; TRBD1 matches at 8 bases. Germline CDR1 and CDR2: MNHNY and SVGAGI (reference sequence). This CDR3 contains 16 residues. The V and J ends lost 6 bases and 6 bases, in that order; junction bases with no gene match: 15.

This clone was found a few times. V gene TRBV5-6 combines with J gene TRBJ2-7; TRBD1 is a possible D gene (6 bases). The V gene lost 4 bases and the J gene lost 2 bases, with 16 bases spanning the gap. The CDR3 is 15 residues long. Germline values: CDR1 SGHDT, CDR2 YYEEEE. CDR3 sequence reads: CASSRFRTDTYEQYF. The CDR3, as DNA: TGTGCCAGCAGCCGATTTCGGACAGATACCTACGAGCAGTACTTC.

The chain is built from TRBV2 and TRBJ2-7; 7 bases match TRBD1. The ends lost 9 bases at V and 2 bases at J; junction bases unmatched: 4. The CDR3 loop spans 12 amino acids. Germline V lookup: CDR1 SNHLY, CDR2 FYNNEI. CDR3 sequence reads: CARQGLTYEQYF. The CDR3 nucleotides read TGTGCCAGACAGGGGTTAACCTACGAGCAGTACTTC.

This rearrangement joins TRBV3-1 (or the pseudogene TRBV3-2) to TRBJ2-7; perhaps TRBD2 as D (7 bases). In germline, CDR1 is LGHDT, CDR2 YNNKEL (reference sequence). The V gene lost 5 bases and the J gene lost 4 bases, with 24 bases spanning the gap. The CDR3 extends over 17 amino acids. This CDR3 is CASSSQGRGGSPYEQYF. In DNA, the CDR3 is TGTGCCAGCAGCTCCCAGGGGAGGGGGGGCTCTCCGTACGAGCAGTACTTC.

This chain's CDR3 is CASSPGRGFGETQYF. DNA of the CDR3: TGTGCCAGCAGTCCAGGGAGGGGGTTTGGCGAGACCCAGTACTTC. V is TRBV6-5 and J is TRBJ2-5, with D tentatively TRBD2 (7 bases). The CDR3 is 15 amino acids. V gave up 5 bases and J gave up 5 bases, with 18 bases separating them. Germline V lookup: CDR1 MNHEY, CDR2 SVGAGI.

This chain joins TRBV4-1 and TRBJ2-7; D is perhaps TRBD1 (5 bases). The CDR3 has 13 residues. Germline values: CDR1 MGHRA, CDR2 YSYEKL. The V gene lost 3 bases and the J gene lost 2 bases, with 8 bases spanning the gap. This chain's CDR3 is CASSQTDTYEQYF. In nucleotides, the CDR3 is TGCGCCAGCAGCCAGACAGACACCTACGAGCAGTACTTC.

J is TRBJ1-6 and V is TRBV11-1; D might be TRBD1 (5 bases). This CDR3 is built from 15 residues. Germline V CDR1 and CDR2: SGHAT, FQDESV (reference sequence). The V gene lost 5 bases and the J gene lost 8 bases, with 16 bases spanning the gap. The CDR3 DNA reads as TGTGCCAGCAGCCGGGGGAGGGTGCAAGATTCACCCCTCCACTTT. Translation gives CASSRGRVQDSPLHF.

The V call is TRBV21-1, the J call TRBJ2-2; the table's TRBD2 call for D was not verified on the DNA. TRBV21-1 is labeled a pseudogene. There are 13 residues in the CDR3. The CDR3 DNA reads as TGTGCCAGCAGCAAACGAGTCACCGGGGAGCTGTTTTTT. Translated, it gives CASSKRVTGELFF.

The chain is built from TRBV5-1 and TRBJ1-6; 9 bases fit TRBD1. The CDR3 extends over 14 amino acids. V lost 4 bases and J lost 8; bases outside the gene matches: 4. Germline loops: CDR1 SGHRS, CDR2 YFSETQ. CDR3 bases: TGCGCCAGCAGCCCCGGGACAGGGTATTCACCCCTCCACTTT. It specifies CASSPGTGYSPLHF.

The rearrangement uses TRBV7-9 and TRBJ1-1, with a tentative D call TRBD1 (6 bases). With 5 bases removed from V and 11 bases from J, the gap between germline ends came to 15 bases. The germline V gene encodes CDR1 SEHNR and CDR2 FQNEAQ (reference sequence). The CDR3 contains 12 residues. The CDR3 DNA reads TGTGCCAGCAGCCCCAACGGGCAGGGGGCTTTCTTT. This gives the protein CASSPNGQGAFF.

CDR3: CASSARGNQPQHF. The DNA of the CDR3 is TGTGCCAGTAGTGCCAGGGGTAACCAGCCCCAGCATTTT. The chain couples TRBV19 to TRBJ1-5; D perhaps matches TRBD1 (6 bases). The CDR3 has 13 amino acids. The V gene lost 5 bases and the J gene lost 7 bases, with 12 bases spanning the gap. Germline V gene data show CDR1 as LNHDA and CDR2 as SQIVND (reference sequence). The whole variable domain, remainder taken from reference TRBV19 and TRBJ1-5, is DGGITQSPKYLFRKEGQNVTLSCEQNLNHDAMYWYRQDPGQGLRLIYYSQIVNDFQKGDIAEGYSVSREKKESFPLTVTSAQKNPTAFYLCASSARGNQPQHFGDGTRLSIL.

The rearrangement links TRBV7-9 to TRBJ1-4; TRBD1 is a possible D gene (6 bases). The V end lost 3 bases, the J end lost 1 base, and 12 bases lay between the germline ends. The CDR3 extends over 16 amino acids. The germline gives CDR1 SEHNR, CDR2 FQNEAQ (reference sequence). The CDR3 loop reads CASSFIIQGTNEKLFF. The CDR3 DNA reads TGTGCCAGCAGCTTCATTATACAGGGAACTAATGAAAAACTGTTTTTT. Full variable domain (rest looked up from reference TRBV7-9 and TRBJ1-4): DTGVSQNPRHKITKRGQNVTFRCDPISEHNRLYWYRQTLGQGPEFLTYFQNEAQLEKSRLLSDRFSAERPKGSFSTLEIQRTEQGDSAMYLCASSFIIQGTNEKLFFGSGTQLSVL.

This clone was counted a single time. V usage is TRBV5-1 and J usage is TRBJ1-2; 11 bases fit TRBD1. CDR1 SGHRS and CDR2 YFSETQ come from the germline V gene. The CDR3 contains 15 residues. The V and J ends lost 4 bases and 4 bases, in that order; junction bases with no gene match: 6. This CDR3 is CASSLTGTGGYGYTF. The CDR3 DNA sequence: TGCGCCAGCAGCCTGACCGGGACAGGGGGCTATGGCTACACCTTC.

This chain connects TRBV2 to TRBJ2-5, with 8 bases identical to TRBD2. In germline, CDR1 is SNHLY, CDR2 FYNNEI. CDR3 length: 15 amino acids. The V gene end was trimmed by 0 bases and the J gene end by 4 bases; junction bases not matched to a gene: 4. In DNA, the CDR3 is TGTGCCAGCAGTGAAGCGCGGGGGGTAGGAGAGACCCAGTACTTC. This sequence encodes CASSEARGVGETQYF. Variable domain in full (rest from reference TRBV2 and TRBJ2-5): EPEVTQTPSHQVTQMGQEVILRCVPISNHLYFYWYRQILGQKVEFLVSFYNNEISEKSEIFDDQFSVERPDGSNFTLKIRSTKLEDSAMYFCASSEARGVGETQYFGPGTRLLVL.

The chain is built from TRBV27 and TRBJ1-1, with D perhaps matching TRBD1 (5 bases). Trimming left V 2 bases short and J 4 bases short, with 14 bases between. The CDR3 length is 15 residues. Germline V gene sequence: CDR1 MNHEY, CDR2 SMNVEV (reference sequence). Here the CDR3 reads CASSLQGKGTTEAFF. The CDR3 DNA reads as TGTGCCAGCAGTTTACAGGGTAAGGGAACCACTGAAGCTTTCTTT.

The V gene is TRBV12-3 or TRBV12-4, the J gene TRBJ1-1; D is possibly TRBD1 (6 bases). V gave up 6 bases and J gave up 5 bases, with 13 bases separating them. The CDR3 extends over 13 amino acids. The chain's CDR3 is CASSTGQGTEAFF. The CDR3 DNA follows: TGTGCCAGCAGCACAGGGCAGGGGACTGAAGCTTTCTTT.

The CDR3 reads CASKLSWTVNSPLHF. The DNA for the CDR3 is TGTGCCAGCAAACTCTCATGGACAGTAAATTCACCCCTCCACTTT. The chain carries TRBV2 and TRBJ1-6, with D possibly TRBD1 on 6 matching bases. CDR1 and CDR2 (germline): SNHLY, FYNNEI. The V end lost 7 bases, the J end lost 7 bases, and 17 bases lay between the germline ends. CDR3 length equals 15 residues.

The genes are TRBV6-1 and TRBJ2-5; 8 bases agree with TRBD2. Germline V CDR1 and CDR2: MNHNS, SASEGT. J gave up 1 base and V 1 base, and 2 bases lay outside the gene matches. The CDR3 totals 15 residues. The CDR3 DNA is TGTGCCAGCAGTGAAGTAGCGGGGAGCCAAGAGACCCAGTACTTC. Its translation is CASSEVAGSQETQYF.

The rearrangement uses TRBV6-6 and TRBJ1-5; D call uncertain. Germline V gives CDR1 MNHNY, CDR2 SVGAGI (reference sequence). This CDR3 is built from 14 residues. Trimming removed 6 bases from V and 7 bases from J, with 16 bases in between. The DNA for the CDR3 is TGTGCCAGCAGCTTTAACGGCGCGGGGCAGCCCCAGCATTTT. It codes for CASSFNGAGQPQHF.

CDR3 in DNA: TGTGCCACCAGCAGACCGGACTACCCTGAGCAGTACTTC. Translation gives CATSRPDYPEQYF. The V gene is TRBV15, the J gene TRBJ2-7; a possible D gene is TRBD2 (6 bases). The CDR3 contains 13 residues. The germline CDR1 and CDR2 sequences are LNHNV and YYDKDF (reference sequence). Trimming took 2 bases from V and 7 from J, leaving 12 bases between them.

The chain is built from TRBV10-3 and TRBJ1-1, with 11 bases that match TRBD1. Per germline, CDR1 ENHRY and CDR2 SYGVKD. There are 14 residues in the CDR3. V was clipped by 2 bases and J by 10 bases; unmatched bases: 6. CDR3 nucleotide sequence: TGTGCCATCAGTGAGAAGGGGACAGGGGGACGAGCTTTCTTT. Protein: CAISEKGTGGRAFF.

The gene calls are TRBV6-2 or TRBV6-3 and TRBJ2-4, with 9 bases aligning to TRBD1. Trimming took 5 bases from V and 1 from J; bases not matched to a gene: 12. Germline V CDR1 and CDR2: MNHEY, SVGEGT. The CDR3 sequence is 18 residues long. The CDR3 is CASSGRDRASGAKNIQYF. The CDR3 region has the DNA TGTGCCAGCAGTGGCCGGGACAGGGCTTCTGGGGCCAAAAACATTCAGTACTTC.